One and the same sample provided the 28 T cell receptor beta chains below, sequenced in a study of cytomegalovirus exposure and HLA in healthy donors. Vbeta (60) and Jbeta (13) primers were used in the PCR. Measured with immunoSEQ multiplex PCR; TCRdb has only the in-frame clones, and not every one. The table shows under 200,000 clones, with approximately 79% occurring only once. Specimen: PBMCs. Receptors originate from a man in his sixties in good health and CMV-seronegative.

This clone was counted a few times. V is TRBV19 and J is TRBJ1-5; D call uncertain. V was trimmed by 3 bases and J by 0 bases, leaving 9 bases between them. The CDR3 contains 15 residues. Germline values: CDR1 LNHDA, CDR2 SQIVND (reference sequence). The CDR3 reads CASSIGIYSNQPQHF. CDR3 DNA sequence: TGTGCCAGTAGTATCGGGATTTATAGCAATCAGCCCCAGCATTTT.

In nucleotides, the CDR3 is TGTGCCAGCAGTGGTATAGCGGGGGGCATCCCCGGCACCGGGGAGCTGTTTTTT. Amino acids: CASSGIAGGIPGTGELFF. The V and J genes are TRBV2 and TRBJ2-2; 10 bases align to TRBD2. There are 18 residues in the CDR3. The V gene's germline CDR1 is SNHLY and CDR2 FYNNEI. Trimming at V came to 4 bases and at J to 4 bases, leaving 12 bases not matched to a gene.

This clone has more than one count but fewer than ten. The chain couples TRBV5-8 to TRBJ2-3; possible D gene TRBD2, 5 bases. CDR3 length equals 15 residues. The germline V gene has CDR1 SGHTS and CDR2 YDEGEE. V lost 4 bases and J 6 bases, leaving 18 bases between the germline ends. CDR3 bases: TGTGCCAGCAGCCTTCCGGGATCCCAGAGGGATACGCAGTATTTT. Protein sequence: CASSLPGSQRDTQYF.

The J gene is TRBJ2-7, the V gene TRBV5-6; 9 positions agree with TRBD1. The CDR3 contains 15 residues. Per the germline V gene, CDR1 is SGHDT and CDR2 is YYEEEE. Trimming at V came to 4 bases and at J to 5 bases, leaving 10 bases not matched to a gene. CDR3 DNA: TGTGCCAGCAGCCCACTTGGACAGGGGATTAACGAGCAGTACTTC. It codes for CASSPLGQGINEQYF. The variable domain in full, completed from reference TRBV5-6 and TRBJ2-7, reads DAGVTQSPTHLIKTRGQQVTLRCSPKSGHDTVSWYQQALGQGPQFIFQYYEEEERQRGNFPDRFSGHQFPNYSSELNVNALLLGDSALYLCASSPLGQGINEQYFGPGTRLTVT.

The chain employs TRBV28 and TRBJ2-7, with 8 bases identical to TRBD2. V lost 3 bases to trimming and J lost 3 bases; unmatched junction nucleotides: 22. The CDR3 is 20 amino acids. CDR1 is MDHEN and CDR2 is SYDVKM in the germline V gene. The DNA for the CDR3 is TGTGCCAGCAGTTTCCGCCCTCGGGGGGGCCAAGCGGGAAGTTTCTACGAGCAGTACTTC. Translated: CASSFRPRGGQAGSFYEQYF.

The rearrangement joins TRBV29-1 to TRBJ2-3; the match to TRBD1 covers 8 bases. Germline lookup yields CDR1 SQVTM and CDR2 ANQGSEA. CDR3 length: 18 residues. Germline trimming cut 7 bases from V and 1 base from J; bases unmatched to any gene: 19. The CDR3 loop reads CSGASWRAGGDGTDTQYF. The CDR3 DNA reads TGCAGCGGTGCCAGTTGGAGGGCAGGGGGCGATGGCACAGATACGCAGTATTTT.

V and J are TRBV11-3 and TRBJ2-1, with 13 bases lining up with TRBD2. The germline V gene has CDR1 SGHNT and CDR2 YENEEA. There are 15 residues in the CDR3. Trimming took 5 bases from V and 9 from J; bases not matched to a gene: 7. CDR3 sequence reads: CASSLLAGGWGEQFF. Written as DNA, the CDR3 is TGTGCCAGCAGCCTACTAGCGGGAGGGTGGGGTGAGCAGTTCTTC.

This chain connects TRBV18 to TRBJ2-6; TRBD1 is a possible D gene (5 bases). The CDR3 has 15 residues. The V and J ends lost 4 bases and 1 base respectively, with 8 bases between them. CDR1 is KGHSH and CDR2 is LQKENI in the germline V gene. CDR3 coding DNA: TGTGCCAGCTCACAGGGGATATCTGGGGCCAACGTCCTGACTTTC. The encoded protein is CASSQGISGANVLTF.

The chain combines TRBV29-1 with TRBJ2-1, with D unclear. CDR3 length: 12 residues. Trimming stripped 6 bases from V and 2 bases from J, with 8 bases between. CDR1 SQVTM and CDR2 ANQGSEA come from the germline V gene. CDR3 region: CSVGRTYNEQFF. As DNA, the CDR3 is TGCAGCGTGGGCAGGACCTACAATGAGCAGTTCTTC.

CDR3 DNA: TGTGCCAGCAGTGTGCAGGGGACAACCTACGAGCAGTACTTC. It yields the protein CASSVQGTTYEQYF. The rearrangement links TRBV2 to TRBJ2-7; tentatively, D is TRBD1 (6 bases). Trimming took off 4 bases at V and 2 bases at J, with 12 bases between the two ends. The CDR3 is 14 residues long. The germline CDR1 and CDR2 sequences are SNHLY and FYNNEI. The whole variable domain, remainder taken from reference TRBV2 and TRBJ2-7, is EPEVTQTPSHQVTQMGQEVILRCVPISNHLYFYWYRQILGQKVEFLVSFYNNEISEKSEIFDDQFSVERPDGSNFTLKIRSTKLEDSAMYFCASSVQGTTYEQYFGPGTRLTVT.

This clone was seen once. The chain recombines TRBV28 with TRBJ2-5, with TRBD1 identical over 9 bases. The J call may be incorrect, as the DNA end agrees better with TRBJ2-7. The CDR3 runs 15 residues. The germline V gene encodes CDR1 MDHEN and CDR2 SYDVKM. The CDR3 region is CASSSAGTGSYEQYF. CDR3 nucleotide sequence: TGTGCCAGCAGTTCGGCCGGGACAGGGTCCTACGAGCAGTACTTC.

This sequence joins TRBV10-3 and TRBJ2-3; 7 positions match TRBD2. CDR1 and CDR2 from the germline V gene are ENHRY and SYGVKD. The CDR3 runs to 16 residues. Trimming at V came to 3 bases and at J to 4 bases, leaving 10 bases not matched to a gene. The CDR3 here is CAISDFRTSSADTQYF. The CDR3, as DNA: TGTGCCATCAGTGACTTCCGGACTAGTTCCGCAGATACGCAGTATTTT.

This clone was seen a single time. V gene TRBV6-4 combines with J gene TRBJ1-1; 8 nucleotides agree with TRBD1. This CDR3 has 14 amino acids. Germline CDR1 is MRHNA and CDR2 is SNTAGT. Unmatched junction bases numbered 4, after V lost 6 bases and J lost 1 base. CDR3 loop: CASSPGTGNTEAFF. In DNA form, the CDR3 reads TGTGCCAGCAGCCCTGGGACAGGGAACACTGAAGCTTTCTTT.

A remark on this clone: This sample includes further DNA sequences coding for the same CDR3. In nucleotides, the CDR3 is TGTGCCAGCAGCCCGGGACAGTCCTACGAGCAGTACTTC. Amino acids: CASSPGQSYEQYF. The chain recombines TRBV11-3 with TRBJ2-7, with TRBD1 matching over 7 bases. Germline loops: CDR1 SGHNT, CDR2 YENEEA. The CDR3 contains 13 residues. V lost 5 bases to trimming and J lost 1 base; unmatched junction nucleotides: 2. The whole variable domain, remainder taken from reference TRBV11-3 and TRBJ2-7, is EAGVVQSPRYKIIEKKQPVAFWCNPISGHNTLYWYLQNLGQGPELLIRYENEEAVDDSQLPKDRFSAERLKGVDSTLKIQPAELGDSAVYLCASSPGQSYEQYFGPGTRLTVT.

The CDR3 sequence is CATSRPPFDRGYSNQPQHF. In DNA, the CDR3 is TGTGCCACCAGCAGGCCCCCGTTTGACAGGGGATATAGCAATCAGCCCCAGCATTTT. The V gene is TRBV15, the J gene TRBJ1-5; 8 bases fit TRBD1. V lost 3 bases to trimming and J lost 0 bases; unmatched junction nucleotides: 13. The germline V gene encodes CDR1 LNHNV and CDR2 YYDKDF (reference sequence). The CDR3 spans 19 residues.

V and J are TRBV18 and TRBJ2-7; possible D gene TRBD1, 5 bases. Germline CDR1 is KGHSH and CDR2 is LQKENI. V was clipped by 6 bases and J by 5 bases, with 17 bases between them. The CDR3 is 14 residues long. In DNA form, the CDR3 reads TGTGCCAGCTCGCCCGTTGAACAGGCGAACGAGCAGTACTTC. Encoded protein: CASSPVEQANEQYF.

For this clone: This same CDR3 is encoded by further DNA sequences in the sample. This CDR3 is CSASTSGSSYNEQFF. CDR3 nucleotides: TGCAGCGCCTCTACTAGCGGGAGCTCCTACAATGAGCAGTTCTTC. The chain combines TRBV29-1 with TRBJ2-1; 11 nucleotides align to TRBD2. The J segment lost 0 bases and the V segment lost 7 bases, leaving 5 bases of the junction unmatched. The CDR3 has 15 amino acids. Germline V gives CDR1 SQVTM, CDR2 ANQGSEA.

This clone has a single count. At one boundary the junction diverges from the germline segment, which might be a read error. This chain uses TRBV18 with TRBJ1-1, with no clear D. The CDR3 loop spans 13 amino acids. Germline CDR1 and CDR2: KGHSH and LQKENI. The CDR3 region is CASSPAGNAEAFF. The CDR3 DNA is TGTGCCAGCTCACCAGCCGGGAACGCTGAAGCTTTCTTT.

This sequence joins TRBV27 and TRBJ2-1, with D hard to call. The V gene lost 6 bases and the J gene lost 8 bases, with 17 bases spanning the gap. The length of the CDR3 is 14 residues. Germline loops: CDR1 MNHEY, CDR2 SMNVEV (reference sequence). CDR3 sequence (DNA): TGTGCCAGCAGATATAGTTCTCCGATCGATGAGCAGTTCTTC. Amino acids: CASRYSSPIDEQFF.

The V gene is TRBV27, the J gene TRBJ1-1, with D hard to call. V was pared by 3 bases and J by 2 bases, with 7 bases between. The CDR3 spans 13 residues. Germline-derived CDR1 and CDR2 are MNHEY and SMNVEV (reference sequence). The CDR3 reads CASSFLSNTEAFF. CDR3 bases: TGTGCCAGCAGTTTTTTGTCAAACACTGAAGCTTTCTTT.

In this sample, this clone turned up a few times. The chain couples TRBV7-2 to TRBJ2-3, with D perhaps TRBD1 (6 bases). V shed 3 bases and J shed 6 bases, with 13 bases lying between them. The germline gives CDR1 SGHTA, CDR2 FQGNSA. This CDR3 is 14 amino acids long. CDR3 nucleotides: TGTGCCAGCAGCTTCGGACAGCCGGTGGATACGCAGTATTTT. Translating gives CASSFGQPVDTQYF.

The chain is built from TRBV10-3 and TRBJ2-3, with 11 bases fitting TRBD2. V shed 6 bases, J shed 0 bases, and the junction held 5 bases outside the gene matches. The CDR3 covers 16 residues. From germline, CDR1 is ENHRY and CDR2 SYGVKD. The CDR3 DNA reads TGTGCCATCAGAGATCTAGCGGGAGGAAGCACAGATACGCAGTATTTT. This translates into CAIRDLAGGSTDTQYF.

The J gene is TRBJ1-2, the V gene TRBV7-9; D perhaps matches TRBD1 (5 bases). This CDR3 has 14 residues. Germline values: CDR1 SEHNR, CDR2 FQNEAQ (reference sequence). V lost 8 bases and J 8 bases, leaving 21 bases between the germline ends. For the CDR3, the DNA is TGTGCCAGCGTCAATGGGCAGGGTCTCCGGGGCTACACCTTC. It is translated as CASVNGQGLRGYTF.

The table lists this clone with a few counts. The DNA for the CDR3 is TGTGCCAGCTCCGCGGACTCTCAAACTGAAGCTTTCTTT. It encodes CASSADSQTEAFF. The J gene is TRBJ1-1, the V gene TRBV18; D gene unclear. CDR3 length: 13 amino acids. From germline, CDR1 is KGHSH and CDR2 LQKENI. Trimming took 6 bases from V and 5 from J, leaving 13 bases between them.

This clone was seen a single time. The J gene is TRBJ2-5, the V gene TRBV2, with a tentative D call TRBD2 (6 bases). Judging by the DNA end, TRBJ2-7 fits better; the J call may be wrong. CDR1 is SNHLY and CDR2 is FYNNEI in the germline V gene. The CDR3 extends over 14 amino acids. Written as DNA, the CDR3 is TGTGCCAGCAGCGAGACTAGGACCGCCTACGAGCAGTACTTC. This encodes CASSETRTAYEQYF.

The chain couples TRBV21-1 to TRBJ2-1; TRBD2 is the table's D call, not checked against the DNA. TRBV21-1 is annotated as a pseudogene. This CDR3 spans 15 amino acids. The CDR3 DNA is TGTGCCAGCAGCAAAGGGCTAGCGGAGCAGAATGAGCAGTTCTTC. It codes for CASSKGLAEQNEQFF.

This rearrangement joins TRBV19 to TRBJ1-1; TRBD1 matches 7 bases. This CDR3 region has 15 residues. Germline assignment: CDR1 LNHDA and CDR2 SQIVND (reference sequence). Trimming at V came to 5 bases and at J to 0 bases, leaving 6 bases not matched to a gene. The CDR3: CASSFGTAMNTEAFF. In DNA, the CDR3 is TGTGCCAGTAGTTTTGGGACAGCCATGAACACTGAAGCTTTCTTT.

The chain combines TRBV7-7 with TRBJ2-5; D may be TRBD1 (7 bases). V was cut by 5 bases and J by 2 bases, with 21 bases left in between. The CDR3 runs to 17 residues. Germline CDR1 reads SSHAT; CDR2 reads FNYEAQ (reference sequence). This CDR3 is CASSPVEGAVGQETQYF. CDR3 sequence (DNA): TGTGCCAGCAGCCCGGTGGAGGGGGCGGTCGGGCAAGAGACCCAGTACTTC.